Presented here are 10 T cell receptor beta chains from one specimen sequenced in a study of control samples from healthy donors and cancer patients. Sequencing used immunoSEQ multiplex PCR; TCRdb keeps in-frame clones, though not all of them. The data contain some 150,000 clones, less than 95% of them seen just once; the ten biggest clones take up 14%. The material sequenced was PBMCs. These receptors were taken from a man in his sixties with colorectal cancer.

A word on this clone: This specimen includes other DNA sequences encoding the same CDR3. The V call is TRBV7-2, the J call TRBJ2-7; TRBD2 matches 9 bases. The V and J ends lost 0 bases and 0 bases, in that order; junction bases with no gene match: 3. Looked up from germline, CDR1 is SGHTA and CDR2 is FQGNSA. The CDR3 runs 16 residues. In nucleotides, the CDR3 is TGTGCCAGCAGCTTAGCTAGCGGGGGCTTCTCCTACGAGCAGTACTTC. Translated, it gives CASSLASGGFSYEQYF.

This chain joins TRBV19 and TRBJ2-1; 11 bases are a match to TRBD2. The CDR3 is 15 residues long. Losses at the gene ends were 6 bases for V and 3 bases for J; bases not matched to a gene: 4. Germline assignment: CDR1 LNHDA and CDR2 SQIVND (reference sequence). CDR3: CASSHSGGDYNEQFF. Written as DNA, the CDR3 is TGTGCCAGTAGCCATAGCGGGGGGGACTACAATGAGCAGTTCTTC.

This clone was seen a single time. V is TRBV3-1 (or the pseudogene TRBV3-2) and J is TRBJ1-3, with 9 positions matching TRBD1. The germline CDR1 and CDR2 sequences are LGHDT and YNNKEL (reference sequence). Losses at the gene ends were 4 bases for V and 4 bases for J; bases not matched to a gene: 2. There are 14 residues in the CDR3. The CDR3 protein is CASSRDREGNTIYF. The DNA of the CDR3 is TGTGCCAGCAGCCGGGACAGGGAAGGAAACACCATATATTTT.

The chain is built from TRBV4-2 and TRBJ2-3; 9 positions match TRBD2. V lost 1 base to trimming and J lost 2 bases; unmatched junction nucleotides: 7. CDR1 is LGHNA and CDR2 is YNFKEQ in the germline V gene. The CDR3 consists of 17 residues. CDR3 sequence (DNA): TGTGCCAGCAGCCAAGTCAAAGCGGGGGGTTTCACAGATACGCAGTATTTT. Its translation: CASSQVKAGGFTDTQYF.

This chain uses TRBV5-1 with TRBJ1-1; maybe TRBD1 (5 bases). The CDR3 consists of 15 residues. Germline CDR1 and CDR2: SGHRS and YFSETQ. The germline V and J ends were trimmed by 3 bases and 2 bases, with 14 bases remaining between them. The CDR3: CASSSAAGINTEAFF. In DNA form, the CDR3 reads TGCGCCAGCAGCTCCGCGGCAGGGATAAACACTGAAGCTTTCTTT.

This clone has only one observation. The chain combines TRBV6-2 or TRBV6-3 with TRBJ1-5; tentatively, D is TRBD1 (6 bases). Germline CDR1 MNHEY, CDR2 SVGEGT. The CDR3 contains 16 residues. V was clipped by 0 bases and J by 5 bases, with 14 bases between them. Here the CDR3 DNA reads TGTGCCAGCAGTTACTCGGGGGGCGTCAGCTATCAGCCCCAGCATTTT. This codes for CASSYSGGVSYQPQHF.

The V and J genes are TRBV19 and TRBJ1-1; D is perhaps TRBD1 (5 bases). The germline V gene has CDR1 LNHDA and CDR2 SQIVND (reference sequence). The CDR3 consists of 14 residues. V was trimmed by 2 bases and J by 2 bases, leaving 9 bases between them. CDR3 DNA: TGTGCCAGTAGTATAAGGGGCTCCAACACTGAAGCTTTCTTT. Translation gives CASSIRGSNTEAFF.

The V call is TRBV7-9, the J call TRBJ1-1; no definite D call. The CDR3 length is 15 residues. The V gene's germline CDR1 is SEHNR and CDR2 FQNEAQ (reference sequence). The V gene lost 0 bases and the J gene lost 10 bases, with 18 bases spanning the gap. Here the CDR3 reads CASSLALDGSGRAFF. The DNA of the CDR3 is TGTGCCAGCAGCTTAGCGTTGGACGGGAGTGGTCGAGCTTTCTTT. The complete variable domain, with remaining parts taken from reference TRBV7-9 and TRBJ1-1, reads DTGVSQNPRHKITKRGQNVTFRCDPISEHNRLYWYRQTLGQGPEFLTYFQNEAQLEKSRLLSDRFSAERPKGSFSTLEIQRTEQGDSAMYLCASSLALDGSGRAFFGQGTRLTVV.

This clone showed up just once. The genes are TRBV3-1 (or the pseudogene TRBV3-2) and TRBJ1-1; 8 nucleotides match TRBD1. J was trimmed by 1 base and V by 6 bases; bases with no gene match: 10. CDR3 length: 16 residues. Germline-derived CDR1 and CDR2 are LGHDT and YNNKEL (reference sequence). The CDR3 nucleotides are TGTGCCAGCAGAGTGGCGACAGGGGCTCAGAACACTGAAGCTTTCTTT. This translates into CASRVATGAQNTEAFF.

DNA of the CDR3: TGCAGCTCCTTGAGGGCATCTGAGCAGTTCTTC. This gives the protein CSSLRASEQFF. The V gene is TRBV29-1, the J gene TRBJ2-1, with D possibly matching TRBD2 (5 bases). V lost 8 bases and J 9 bases, leaving 14 bases between the germline ends. Germline CDR1 reads SQVTM; CDR2 reads ANQGSEA. This CDR3 has 11 residues.